The following is a T cell receptor beta chain sequence with its context. As yet, its antigen is unknown. The donors were part of the validation cohort, which consisted of more than 90 subjects and was separate from the first cohort of 666 subjects. The entry originates in a study of cytomegalovirus exposure and HLA in healthy donors. Study results and caveats: The investigators catalogued some 150 TCR beta chains as cytomegalovirus-associated.

TCRdb's table, derived via immunoSEQ multiplex PCR, lists solely in-frame clones and lacks some. The table includes about 180,000 clones, around nine tenths detected once. Sequencing used PBMCs. The TCR was taken from a woman in her thirties in good health and CMV-seronegative.

CDR3 DNA sequence: TGTGCCAGCACCCCAGCGGGGCGGGGGGGATGGTACGAGCAGTACTTC. This sequence encodes CASTPAGRGGWYEQYF. This chain uses TRBV7-8 with TRBJ2-7, with 9 bases that match TRBD2. Germline V CDR1 and CDR2: SGHVS, FQNEAQ. The V gene end was trimmed by 7 bases and the J gene end by 4 bases; junction bases not matched to a gene: 14. This CDR3 has 16 residues.